These T cell receptor beta chains were read from a single sample in a study of cytomegalovirus exposure and HLA in healthy donors. TCRdb's copy holds only in-frame clones and misses some; the assay was immunoSEQ multiplex PCR. The sample has more than 95,000 clones; 17% are singletons. Sequenced: PBMCs. Receptor source: a female donor in good health and CMV-seropositive. The CDR3 runs from the conserved cysteine through the conserved F or W. Clone size is stated in some rows and not others, as once, few, many or a class when expanded.

j_call v_call clone_size cdr3_length cdr3_aa
TRBJ1-4 TRBV28 NA 14 CASSLSSGSEKLFF
TRBJ2-7 TRBV28 NA 17 CASSPLTTSGVTYEQYF
TRBJ2-2 TRBV18 few 17 CASSPYLGQGDTGELFF
TRBJ1-6 TRBV7-9 NA 17 CASSSQRDSSYNSPLHF
TRBJ2-5 TRBV6-1 few 16 CASSEPAGLSRETQYF
TRBJ2-2 TRBV9 NA 18 CASSVAILLGHLDGELFF
TRBJ1-1 TRBV6-1 NA 15 CASSESWGLDTEAFF
TRBJ2-1 TRBV9 NA 14 CASSAGTTYNEQFF
TRBJ2-3 TRBV6-1 NA 17 CASSEAVRRQGEDTQYF
TRBJ1-5 TRBV7-2 NA 15 CASSLDRTKGQPQHF
TRBJ1-2 TRBV29-1 NA 16 CSVGEPSGGSNYGYTF
TRBJ1-1 TRBV6-5 few 15 CASSYALGGVTEAFF
TRBJ1-2 TRBV5-6 few 11 CASSASLGYTF
TRBJ2-3 TRBV27 NA 14 CASSFPGSTDTQYF
TRBJ1-5 TRBV19 NA 19 CASSISTRRLDYSNQPQHF
TRBJ1-2 TRBV4-3 few 15 CASSQSRGQYYGYTF
NA TRBV28 NA 18 CASSTPGLAGGWDYEQYF
TRBJ1-4 TRBV11-2 few 15 CASSTRQAFNEKLFF
TRBJ1-2 TRBV20-1 few 11 CSAADRVIDTF
TRBJ2-3 TRBV5-1 few 14 CASSLRGPTDTQYF
TRBJ2-1 TRBV9 NA 16 CASCHSRRAYYNEQFF
TRBJ2-6 TRBV2 NA 17 CASRDQGSSSGANVLTF
TRBJ2-7 TRBV12-2 NA 18 CASRLIASSLALLYEQYF
TRBJ1-1 TRBV9 once 13 CASSVAVNTEAFF
TRBJ2-5 TRBV2 few 14 CASSADRGQETQYF
TRBJ2-7 TRBV27 NA 14 CASSLGLSSYEQYF
TRBJ1-1 TRBV9 NA 13 CASSVEPNTEAFF
TRBJ1-6 TRBV5-1 NA 14 CASSWDRGNSPLHF
TRBJ1-4 TRBV11-2 NA 16 CASSLGDSSHGEKLFF
TRBJ1-1 TRBV27 NA 14 CASSFGGALTEAFF
TRBJ2-1 TRBV6-6 few 15 CASRSTSGRMNEQFF
TRBJ2-7 TRBV28 NA 14 CASSRLADDYEQYF
TRBJ1-1 TRBV28 few 14 CASSPTGTGTLFFF
TRBJ2-3 TRBV6-1 NA 14 CASSPGLLPDTQYF
TRBJ2-1 TRBV4-2 NA 14 CASSQGDFYNEQFF
TRBJ1-4 TRBV28 NA 12 CASRRTDEKLFF
TRBJ1-1 TRBV2 NA 14 CAGRKGQVNTEAFF
TRBJ2-3 TRBV5-6 NA 16 CASSDMSVRGTDTQYF
TRBJ2-5 TRBV18 few 16 CASSPGASGYQETQYF
TRBJ1-1 TRBV30 few 14 CAWSWGQGSVEAFF
TRBJ2-1 TRBV6-6 once 16 CASSKIRTSGINEQFF
TRBJ1-3 TRBV7-9 NA 15 CASSFTGGGGNTIYF
TRBJ2-5 TRBV4-1 few 15 CASSRGPVRQETQYF
TRBJ2-7 TRBV4-3 NA 16 CASSRTSRSSSYEQYF
TRBJ2-1 TRBV5-6 few 16 CASSLVVGGPGDEQFF
TRBJ2-7 TRBV5-1 NA 16 CASSWETGGPSYEQYF
TRBJ1-1 TRBV9 NA 16 CASSITTETMNTEAFF
TRBJ2-7 TRBV27 few 17 CASSLARQGVVSYEQYF
TRBJ1-5 TRBV6-1 NA 13 CASSQGSNQPQHF
TRBJ2-7 TRBV5-6 NA 14 CASSLASQGYEQYF
TRBJ2-5 TRBV4-1 NA 13 CASSRDSSARQYF
TRBJ1-2 TRBV5-6 few 13 CASSPGQGYGYTF
TRBJ1-1 TRBV6-6 NA 14 CASEYIQGATEAFF
TRBJ2-7 TRBV29-1 NA 13 CSVFGSGTYEQYF